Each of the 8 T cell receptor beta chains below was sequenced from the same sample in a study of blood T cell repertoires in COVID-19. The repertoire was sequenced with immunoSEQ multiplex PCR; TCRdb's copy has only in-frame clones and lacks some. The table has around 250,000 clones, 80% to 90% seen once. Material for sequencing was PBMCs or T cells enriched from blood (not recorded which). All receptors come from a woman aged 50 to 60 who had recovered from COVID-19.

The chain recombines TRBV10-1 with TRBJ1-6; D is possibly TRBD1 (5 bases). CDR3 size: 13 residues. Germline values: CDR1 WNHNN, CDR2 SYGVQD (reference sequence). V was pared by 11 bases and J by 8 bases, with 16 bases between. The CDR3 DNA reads TGCGCCGGCGGAGGGGTGGTCGATTCACCCCTCCACTTT. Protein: CAGGGVVDSPLHF.

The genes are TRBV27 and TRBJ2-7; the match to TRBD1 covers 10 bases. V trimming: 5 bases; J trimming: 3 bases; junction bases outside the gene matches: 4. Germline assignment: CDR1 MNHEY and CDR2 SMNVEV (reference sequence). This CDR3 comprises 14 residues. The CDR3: CASSARDRGYEQYF. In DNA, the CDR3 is TGTGCCAGCAGTGCCCGGGACAGGGGCTACGAGCAGTACTTC.

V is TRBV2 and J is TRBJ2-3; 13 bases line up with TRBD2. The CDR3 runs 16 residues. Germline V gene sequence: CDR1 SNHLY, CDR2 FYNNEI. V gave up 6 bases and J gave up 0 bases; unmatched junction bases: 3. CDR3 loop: CASRGLAGFSTDTQYF. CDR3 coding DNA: TGTGCCAGCAGGGGACTAGCGGGATTTAGCACAGATACGCAGTATTTT.

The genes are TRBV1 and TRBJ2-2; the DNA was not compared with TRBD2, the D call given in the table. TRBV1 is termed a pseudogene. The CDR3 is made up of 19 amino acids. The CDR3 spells CTSSRKSGTSGRNGGELFF. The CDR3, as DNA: TGCACCAGCAGCCGAAAATCCGGGACTAGCGGGAGAAACGGCGGGGAGCTGTTTTTT.

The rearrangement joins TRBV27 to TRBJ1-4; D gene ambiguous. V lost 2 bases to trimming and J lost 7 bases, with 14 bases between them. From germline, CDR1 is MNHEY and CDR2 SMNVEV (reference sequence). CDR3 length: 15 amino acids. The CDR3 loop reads CASSLGVVGGEKLFF. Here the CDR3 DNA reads TGTGCCAGCAGTTTAGGGGTTGTGGGAGGTGAAAAACTGTTTTTT.

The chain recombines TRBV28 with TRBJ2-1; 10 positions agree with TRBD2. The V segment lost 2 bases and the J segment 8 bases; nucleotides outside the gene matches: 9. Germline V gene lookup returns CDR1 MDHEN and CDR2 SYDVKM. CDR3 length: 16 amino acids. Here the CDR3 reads CASSLRSGRDGDEQFF. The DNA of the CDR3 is TGTGCCAGCAGTTTAAGGAGCGGGAGGGATGGGGATGAGCAGTTCTTC.

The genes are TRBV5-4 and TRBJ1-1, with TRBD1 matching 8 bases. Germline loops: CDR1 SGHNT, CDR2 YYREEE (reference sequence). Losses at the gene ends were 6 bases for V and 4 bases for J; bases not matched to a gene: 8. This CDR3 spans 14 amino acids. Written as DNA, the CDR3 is TGTGCCAGCACTGAGACAGGGGTGGCCACTGAAGCTTTCTTT. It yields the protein CASTETGVATEAFF.

CDR3 nucleotides: TGTGCCAGCAGTTACTGGACTAGCGGGAGTGATGAGCAGTTCTTC. Translating gives CASSYWTSGSDEQFF. The V and J genes are TRBV6-5 and TRBJ2-1, with 13 bases identical to TRBD2. This CDR3 region has 15 residues. The trim removed 1 base at V and 8 bases at J, leaving 2 bases unmatched. Germline values: CDR1 MNHEY, CDR2 SVGAGI.